This T cell receptor beta chain came from a study of blood T cell repertoires in COVID-19 (TCRdb year 2020). About the investigation overall: Samples covering the acute and convalescent phases of COVID-19 were provided by collaborators in the United States, Italy and Spain. The prospective study material was composed of cDNA or gDNA derived from T cells, B-cell-depleted T cells, or PBMCs. Subjects who had been exposed to COVID-19, were actively infected with it, or had recovered from it provided the deeply sampled blood TCRbeta repertoires that made up the dataset. The repertoires were released in a freely available public database intended as a resource for research on the immune response to SARS-CoV-2. Samples were obtained from the ongoing ImmuneRACE study (first 160 participants) and from some 1,200 subjects provided by 6 global collaborators. Sample metadata almost always included a de-identified subject ID, COVID-19 status, age in years and sex. Where available, HLA class I and class II types were obtained from metadata supplied by the sample provider rather than from assay-based typing.

TCRbeta CDR3 regions were amplified from genomic DNA using the immunoSEQ Assay, a bias-controlled multiplex PCR. Turning to the authors' computational methods: The number of nucleated cells in each sample was estimated by amplification of reference gene primers within the assay. To quantify the absolute abundance of each unique TCRbeta CDR3 rearrangement, sequence reads were collapsed and filtered. For each sample, productive Simpson clonality was calculated as the square root of Simpson's diversity index over productive rearrangements. Imported from immuneACCESS, the table was reduced by TCRdb to in-frame sequences with V and J called. These copies leave out some clones; in studies compared against another copy, an unresolved V gene accounts for under half, and the cause of the remainder is not known. V and J calls and clone size are those listed in that table; D and trimming were worked out from the DNA. The sample has over 150,000 clones on record, approximately 85% of them singletons. Of the sample, 0.6% to 0.7% is held by the ten largest clones.

The table lists this clone with a few counts. No cognate antigen has been identified for it. No much larger clone exists at a distance of one base, and base qualities are not known. What the research found in general, with its limitations: Clinical and demographic metadata were provided uncurated, with the amount varying by source and participant.

At one collaborating source in Seattle, patients were enrolled during active infection and were followed longitudinally through the course of disease. Collaborating institutions collected whole blood in K2EDTA tubes following their own protocols. For TCRbeta analysis, collaborators shipped samples in one of three forms: frozen whole blood, isolated PBMCs, or DNA extracted from either of those sample types. Sequencing was carried out using peripheral blood. The sequence came from a man between 60 and 75 years old with COVID-19, enrolled during active disease.

The CDR3 corresponds to CASSYSGGTEAFF. The DNA is TGTGCCAGCAGCTACTCCGGGGGGACTGAAGCTTTCTTT. The rearrangement joined TRBV27 to TRBJ1-1; perhaps TRBD1 is the D gene, with 5 bases matching. CDR1 MNHEY and CDR2 SMNVEV were looked up in the germline V gene (reference sequence). Relative to germline, V is 6 bases shorter and J is 5 bases shorter, with 13 bases between their ends. Reading from cysteine to phenylalanine, the CDR3 counts 13 amino acids. Here the CDR3 DNA is all that survives: 39 bases in frame from base 1.